These T cell receptor beta chains were read from a single sample in a study of T cell changes during pregnancy in multiple sclerosis. TCRdb's copy holds only in-frame clones and misses some; the assay was immunoSEQ multiplex PCR. The data contain 56,000 or so clones, around nine tenths of them singletons. The starting material was peripheral blood, obtained after pregnancy. All receptors derive from a female donor with multiple sclerosis, enrolled in a pregnancy study. The CDR3 runs from the conserved cysteine through the conserved F or W. A D gene is named only where the DNA matches it firmly. The size of a clone is reported for some rows only, either as once, few or many, or as a class for expanded clones.

V gene: TRBV4-1; J gene: TRBJ2-2; clone size: NA; D gene: TRBD1; CDR3 DNA: TGCGCCAGCAGCCCTTGGGGGACAGCGAACACCGGGGAGCTGTTTTTT; CDR3 protein: CASSPWGTANTGELFF
V gene: TRBV7-9; J gene: TRBJ2-2; clone size: once; D gene: NA; CDR3 DNA: TGTGCCAGCAGCGGCCGGGACACCTCGATGTCCGGGGAGCTGTTTTTT; CDR3 protein: CASSGRDTSMSGELFF
V gene: TRBV15; J gene: TRBJ2-2; clone size: NA; D gene: TRBD1; CDR3 DNA: TGTGCCACCAGCAGAGTCCAGGGGGTCACCGGGGAGCTGTTTTTT; CDR3 protein: CATSRVQGVTGELFF
V gene: TRBV7-8; J gene: TRBJ2-5; clone size: NA; D gene: TRBD1; CDR3 DNA: TGTGCCAGCAGCGCCCGGGACAGGGACGGGACCCAGTACTTC; CDR3 protein: CASSARDRDGTQYF
V gene: TRBV11-2; J gene: TRBJ1-3; clone size: NA; D gene: NA; CDR3 DNA: TGTGCCAGCAGCTTAGGGGCAGGGGCGGGAAACACCATATATTTT; CDR3 protein: CASSLGAGAGNTIYF
V gene: TRBV10-3; J gene: TRBJ1-5; clone size: NA; D gene: NA; CDR3 DNA: TGTGCCATCAGTGCGGGGGGGAGACGGCCCCAGCATTTT; CDR3 protein: CAISAGGRRPQHF
V gene: TRBV9; J gene: TRBJ1-2; clone size: NA; D gene: TRBD1; CDR3 DNA: TGTGCCAGCAGCGTAGCTCCTTCTACAGGGGGCATGATCCATGGCTACACCTTC; CDR3 protein: CASSVAPSTGGMIHGYTF
V gene: TRBV13; J gene: TRBJ2-1; clone size: NA; D gene: NA; CDR3 DNA: TGTGCCAGCAGCTCCCGACTAGGAGGGAGCTACAATGAGCAGTTCTTC; CDR3 protein: CASSSRLGGSYNEQFF
V gene: TRBV4-1; J gene: TRBJ1-5; clone size: NA; D gene: NA; CDR3 DNA: TGCGCCAGCAGCCATTTTGACAATAGCAATCAGCCCCAGCATTTT; CDR3 protein: CASSHFDNSNQPQHF
V gene: TRBV2; J gene: TRBJ1-3; clone size: NA; D gene: TRBD1; CDR3 DNA: TGTGCCAGCACAACAGGGGGCTCAAACACCATATATTTT; CDR3 protein: CASTTGGSNTIYF
V gene: TRBV5-5; J gene: TRBJ1-4; clone size: once; D gene: NA; CDR3 DNA: TGTGCCAGCAGCGACCAGGGAAATGAAAAACTGTTTTTT; CDR3 protein: CASSDQGNEKLFF
V gene: TRBV4-1; J gene: TRBJ1-3; clone size: once; D gene: NA; CDR3 DNA: TGCGCCAGCAGCCCCCCTAGGGCAGGGACTGGAAACACCATATATTTT; CDR3 protein: CASSPPRAGTGNTIYF
V gene: TRBV15; J gene: TRBJ2-1; clone size: NA; D gene: NA; CDR3 DNA: TGTGCCACCAGCAGGCTGGCGGAAAATGAGCAGTTCTTC; CDR3 protein: CATSRLAENEQFF
V gene: TRBV7-8; J gene: TRBJ1-2; clone size: NA; D gene: TRBD1; CDR3 DNA: TGTGCCAGCAGCTTAGTCCCAGGGGGGACATATGGCTACACCTTC; CDR3 protein: CASSLVPGGTYGYTF
V gene: TRBV5-1; J gene: TRBJ2-3; clone size: NA; D gene: NA; CDR3 DNA: TGCGCCAGCAGCTTGCAGATAAGCACAGATACGCAGTATTTT; CDR3 protein: CASSLQISTDTQYF
V gene: TRBV5-4; J gene: TRBJ1-1; clone size: NA; D gene: NA; CDR3 DNA: TGTGCCAGCAGCCCCCGGGAGGGCACGCCTTTCTTT; CDR3 protein: CASSPREGTPFF
V gene: TRBV11-2; J gene: TRBJ2-5; clone size: NA; D gene: NA; CDR3 DNA: TGTGCCAGCAGCTCTAGCGTACAAGAGACCCAGTACTTC; CDR3 protein: CASSSSVQETQYF
V gene: TRBV7-2; J gene: TRBJ2-1; clone size: NA; D gene: TRBD2; CDR3 DNA: TGTGCCAGCAGCTTAGGAGCGATAGCGGGGGGTTACAATGAGCAGTTCTTC; CDR3 protein: CASSLGAIAGGYNEQFF
V gene: TRBV19; J gene: TRBJ1-2; clone size: NA; D gene: TRBD1; CDR3 DNA: TGTGCCAGTAATTTGGACAGGGGCTTCGGCTACACCTTC; CDR3 protein: CASNLDRGFGYTF
V gene: TRBV7-9; J gene: TRBJ1-1; clone size: NA; D gene: TRBD1; CDR3 DNA: TGTGCCAGCAGCCCAAGACAGGGGAGCACTGAAGCTTTCTTT; CDR3 protein: CASSPRQGSTEAFF
V gene: TRBV2; J gene: TRBJ2-7; clone size: NA; D gene: NA; CDR3 DNA: TGTGCCAGCAGTCCCGTCCTCGCGGGAAGCGAGCAGTACTTC; CDR3 protein: CASSPVLAGSEQYF
V gene: TRBV2; J gene: TRBJ2-7; clone size: NA; D gene: TRBD1; CDR3 DNA: TGTGCCAGCAGTGCCCCGCGGGACAGGGGTTCCTACGAGCAGTACTTC; CDR3 protein: CASSAPRDRGSYEQYF
V gene: TRBV5-1; J gene: TRBJ1-1; clone size: NA; D gene: NA; CDR3 DNA: TGCGCCAGCAGTTTCCCCGGGAACACTGAAGCTTTCTTT; CDR3 protein: CASSFPGNTEAFF
V gene: TRBV2; J gene: TRBJ1-6; clone size: NA; D gene: TRBD1; CDR3 DNA: TGTGCCAGCAGTGAAGAGGACAGGGCCTATTCACCCCTCCACTTT; CDR3 protein: CASSEEDRAYSPLHF
V gene: TRBV2; J gene: TRBJ2-5; clone size: NA; D gene: NA; CDR3 DNA: TGTGCCAGCAGGGGGACTCCGGGGGAGACCCAGTACTTC; CDR3 protein: CASRGTPGETQYF
V gene: TRBV5-1; J gene: TRBJ1-2; clone size: NA; D gene: NA; CDR3 DNA: TGCGCCAGCAGCTCCGGACACTACGGCTACACCTTC; CDR3 protein: CASSSGHYGYTF
V gene: TRBV11-3; J gene: TRBJ2-2; clone size: NA; D gene: TRBD1; CDR3 DNA: TGTGCCAGCAGCTTCAGGGGGAGCACCGGGGAGCTGTTTTTT; CDR3 protein: CASSFRGSTGELFF
V gene: TRBV11-2; J gene: TRBJ2-3; clone size: NA; D gene: NA; CDR3 DNA: TGTGCCAGCAGCTTAGCCCTCCGGGAAGATACGCAGTATTTT; CDR3 protein: CASSLALREDTQYF
V gene: TRBV29-1; J gene: TRBJ1-3; clone size: NA; D gene: TRBD1; CDR3 DNA: TGCAGCGGACAGGGGGCTGGAAACACCATATATTTT; CDR3 protein: CSGQGAGNTIYF
V gene: TRBV6-1; J gene: TRBJ1-2; clone size: medium-sized; D gene: NA; CDR3 DNA: TGTGCCAGCAGCCCCCTGGGGGGGACCTCTAATGGCTACACCTTC; CDR3 protein: CASSPLGGTSNGYTF
V gene: TRBV7-2; J gene: TRBJ2-3; clone size: NA; D gene: TRBD2; CDR3 DNA: TGTGCCAGCAGCCTAGCGGGGGGGCTGGATACGCAGTATTTT; CDR3 protein: CASSLAGGLDTQYF
V gene: TRBV5-5; J gene: TRBJ1-4; clone size: NA; D gene: NA; CDR3 DNA: TGTGCCAGCAGCTTGGCCTTCGCGGGACTGACAAATGAAAAACTGTTTTTT; CDR3 protein: CASSLAFAGLTNEKLFF
V gene: TRBV28; J gene: TRBJ2-2; clone size: once; D gene: TRBD2; CDR3 DNA: TGTGCCAGCACCAAAGGCGGGGGGGCCCCCGGGGAGCTGTTTTTT; CDR3 protein: CASTKGGGAPGELFF
V gene: TRBV5-1; J gene: TRBJ2-3; clone size: NA; D gene: TRBD2; CDR3 DNA: TGCGCCAGCAGCGGTGGGACTAGCGGGGGGGCTGAAGATACGCAGTATTTT; CDR3 protein: CASSGGTSGGAEDTQYF
V gene: TRBV5-1; J gene: TRBJ2-7; clone size: NA; D gene: TRBD2; CDR3 DNA: TGCGCCAGCAGCTTAAGGGACTACCGGTACGAGCAGTACTTC; CDR3 protein: CASSLRDYRYEQYF
V gene: TRBV6-1; J gene: TRBJ1-1; clone size: few; D gene: NA; CDR3 DNA: TGTGCCAGAAATACCCCCGGCGGGGAGAACACTGAAGCTTTCTTT; CDR3 protein: CARNTPGGENTEAFF
V gene: TRBV29-1; J gene: TRBJ1-3; clone size: once; D gene: NA; CDR3 DNA: TGCAGCGTTGAAGTCTCGGTGGAGGGAAACACCATATATTTT; CDR3 protein: CSVEVSVEGNTIYF
V gene: TRBV4-2; J gene: TRBJ2-5; clone size: NA; D gene: NA; CDR3 DNA: TGTGCCAGCAGCCAAGCATTACTAGTTAGCCAAGAGACCCAGTACTTC; CDR3 protein: CASSQALLVSQETQYF
V gene: TRBV7-8; J gene: TRBJ2-5; clone size: NA; D gene: TRBD2; CDR3 DNA: TGTGCCAGCAGCCCCACGACTAGCGGGGGATACGAGACCCAGTACTTC; CDR3 protein: CASSPTTSGGYETQYF
V gene: TRBV10-3; J gene: TRBJ1-1; clone size: NA; D gene: TRBD1; CDR3 DNA: TGTGCCATCAGTCAGGGGGCGGCGGACACTGAAGCTTTCTTT; CDR3 protein: CAISQGAADTEAFF
V gene: TRBV6-1; J gene: TRBJ2-7; clone size: once; D gene: TRBD1; CDR3 DNA: TGTGCCAGCAGTGAGGGGACAGCGCGCTCCTACGAGCAGTACTTC; CDR3 protein: CASSEGTARSYEQYF
V gene: TRBV5-5; J gene: TRBJ2-7; clone size: NA; D gene: NA; CDR3 DNA: TGTGCCAGCAGCTTCCAGATCGGGGGAGGTGGATACGAGCAGTACTTC; CDR3 protein: CASSFQIGGGGYEQYF
V gene: TRBV27; J gene: TRBJ2-6; clone size: NA; D gene: NA; CDR3 DNA: TGTGCCAGCAGTACCCCGGGGGGGGCCAACGTCCTGACTTTC; CDR3 protein: CASSTPGGANVLTF
V gene: TRBV28; J gene: TRBJ2-3; clone size: NA; D gene: NA; CDR3 DNA: TGTGCCAGCAGTTTAAGGGTAGGGAGTACAGATACGCAGTATTTT; CDR3 protein: CASSLRVGSTDTQYF
V gene: TRBV5-1; J gene: TRBJ2-5; clone size: NA; D gene: TRBD2; CDR3 DNA: TGCGCCAGCAGCTTGGCTAGCGGAGAGACCCAGTACTTC; CDR3 protein: CASSLASGETQYF
V gene: TRBV7-2; J gene: TRBJ2-3; clone size: NA; D gene: NA; CDR3 DNA: TGTGCCAGCAGCCTCCGGGGTGCTCGCACAGATACGCAGTATTTT; CDR3 protein: CASSLRGARTDTQYF
V gene: TRBV9; J gene: TRBJ1-6; clone size: NA; D gene: NA; CDR3 DNA: TGTGCCAGCAGCCCAAGGGCAGGGCCGACCTATAATTCACCCCTCCACTTT; CDR3 protein: CASSPRAGPTYNSPLHF
V gene: TRBV2; J gene: TRBJ1-4; clone size: NA; D gene: NA; CDR3 DNA: TGTGCCAGCAGTGAAGCGCAACGCAGGGCTAATGAAAAACTGTTTTTT; CDR3 protein: CASSEAQRRANEKLFF
V gene: TRBV30; J gene: TRBJ2-1; clone size: NA; D gene: TRBD1; CDR3 DNA: TGTGCCTGGACCGGGACAGGGGGCTACAATGAGCAGTTCTTC; CDR3 protein: CAWTGTGGYNEQFF
V gene: TRBV13; J gene: TRBJ1-3; clone size: NA; D gene: NA; CDR3 DNA: TGTGCCAGCAGCAACCTAAGCAGAAGGTCGGGCTCTGGAAACACCATATATTTT; CDR3 protein: CASSNLSRRSGSGNTIYF
V gene: TRBV7-3; J gene: TRBJ1-1; clone size: NA; D gene: NA; CDR3 DNA: TGTGCCAGCAGCTTACAGAGGTTGAACACTGAAGCTTTCTTT; CDR3 protein: CASSLQRLNTEAFF
V gene: TRBV7-6; J gene: TRBJ2-7; clone size: once; D gene: TRBD1; CDR3 DNA: TGTGCCAGCAAGAGGGGGACAGGGGGAGGAGAGCAGTACTTC; CDR3 protein: CASKRGTGGGEQYF
V gene: TRBV6-5; J gene: TRBJ2-7; clone size: NA; D gene: NA; CDR3 DNA: TGTGCCAGCAGTTCACGGGGGAGCCGCGAGCAGTACTTC; CDR3 protein: CASSSRGSREQYF
V gene: TRBV11-3; J gene: TRBJ2-7; clone size: NA; D gene: NA; CDR3 DNA: TGTGCCAGCAGCGTTGGACGGGGATCCTACGAGCAGTACTTC; CDR3 protein: CASSVGRGSYEQYF
V gene: TRBV27; J gene: TRBJ2-1; clone size: NA; D gene: TRBD2; CDR3 DNA: TGTGCCAGCAGCCCCACGCGGGGGGTCTACAATGAGCAGTTCTTC; CDR3 protein: CASSPTRGVYNEQFF
V gene: TRBV7-9; J gene: TRBJ2-3; clone size: NA; D gene: TRBD2; CDR3 DNA: TGTGCCAGCAGCCCAAGCGGGGGCTACTCCACAGATACGCAGTATTTT; CDR3 protein: CASSPSGGYSTDTQYF
V gene: TRBV30; J gene: TRBJ1-1; clone size: NA; D gene: NA; CDR3 DNA: TGTGCCTGGAGTGTCGTCACAATAAACACTGAAGCTTTCTTT; CDR3 protein: CAWSVVTINTEAFF